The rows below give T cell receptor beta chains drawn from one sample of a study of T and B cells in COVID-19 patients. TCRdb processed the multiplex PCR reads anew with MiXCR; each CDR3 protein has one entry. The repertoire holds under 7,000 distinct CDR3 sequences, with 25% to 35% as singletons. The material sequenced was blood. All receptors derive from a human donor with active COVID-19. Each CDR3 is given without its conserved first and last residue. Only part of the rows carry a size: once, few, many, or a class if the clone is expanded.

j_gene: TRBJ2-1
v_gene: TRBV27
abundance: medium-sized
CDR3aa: ASSFTAGGTGRNEQF

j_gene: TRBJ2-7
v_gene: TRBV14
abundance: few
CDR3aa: ASSQDGQGRYEQY

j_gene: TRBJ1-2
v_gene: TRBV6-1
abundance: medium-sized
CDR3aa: ASTRMEGARGYT

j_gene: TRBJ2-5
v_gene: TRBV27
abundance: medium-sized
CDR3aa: ASRSPGTGETQY

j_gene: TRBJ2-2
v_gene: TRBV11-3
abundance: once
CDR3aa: ASSLGPDRGRTGELF

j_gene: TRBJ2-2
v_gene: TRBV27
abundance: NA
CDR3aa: ASSKSSGGGTGELF

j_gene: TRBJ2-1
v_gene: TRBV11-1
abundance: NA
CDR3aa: ASSLRTSGNNEQF

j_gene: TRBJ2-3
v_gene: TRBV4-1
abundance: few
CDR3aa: ASSPRGVAGGRPDTQY

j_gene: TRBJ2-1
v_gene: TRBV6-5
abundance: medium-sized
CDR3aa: ASSYSSASGTHEQF

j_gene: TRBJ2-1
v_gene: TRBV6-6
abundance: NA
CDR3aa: ASSSTGGDEQF

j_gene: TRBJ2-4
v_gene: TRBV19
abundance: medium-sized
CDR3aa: ASSIGGIGNIQY

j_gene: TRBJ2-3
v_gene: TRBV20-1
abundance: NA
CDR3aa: SASKVTDTQY

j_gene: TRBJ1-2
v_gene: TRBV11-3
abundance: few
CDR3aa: ASSFRQGSYGYT

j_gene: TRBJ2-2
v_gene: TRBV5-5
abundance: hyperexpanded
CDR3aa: ASSFGLAGTGELF

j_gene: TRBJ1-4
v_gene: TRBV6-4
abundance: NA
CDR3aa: ASSRFLGATNEKLF

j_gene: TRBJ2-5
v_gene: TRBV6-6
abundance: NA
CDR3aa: ASSYWTGGEETQY

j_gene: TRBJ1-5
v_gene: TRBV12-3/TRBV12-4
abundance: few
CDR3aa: ASSKSGGPNQPQH

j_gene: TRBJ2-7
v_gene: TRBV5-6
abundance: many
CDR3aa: ASSLGWIYEQY

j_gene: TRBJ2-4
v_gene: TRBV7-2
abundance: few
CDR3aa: ASSPTSSGAKNIQY

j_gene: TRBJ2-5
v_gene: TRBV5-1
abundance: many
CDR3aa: ASSPGLAGGVGETQY

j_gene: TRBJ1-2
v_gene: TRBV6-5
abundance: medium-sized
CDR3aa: ASRERTAGYT

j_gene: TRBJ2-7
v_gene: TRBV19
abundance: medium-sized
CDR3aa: ASGQGKWEQY

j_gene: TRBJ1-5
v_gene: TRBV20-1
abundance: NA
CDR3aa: SARSGGGNQPQH

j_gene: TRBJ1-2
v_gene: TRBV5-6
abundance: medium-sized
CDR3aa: ASSPPGGFNYGYT

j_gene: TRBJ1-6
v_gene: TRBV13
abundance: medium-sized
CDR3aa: ASSLGQRIVRNSPLH

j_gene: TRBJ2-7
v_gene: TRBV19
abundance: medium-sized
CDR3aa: ASSIGRAYEQY

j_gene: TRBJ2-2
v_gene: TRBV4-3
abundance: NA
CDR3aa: ASSQGHRAGVRTGELF

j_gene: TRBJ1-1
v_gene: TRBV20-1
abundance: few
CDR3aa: SARVLQGGTEAF

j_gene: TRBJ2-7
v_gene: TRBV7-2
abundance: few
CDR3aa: ASSIGQSSYEQY

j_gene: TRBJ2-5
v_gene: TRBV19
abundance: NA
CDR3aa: AASAGGLGETQY

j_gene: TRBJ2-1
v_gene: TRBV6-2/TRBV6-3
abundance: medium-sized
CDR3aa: ASSYETSGVYNEQF

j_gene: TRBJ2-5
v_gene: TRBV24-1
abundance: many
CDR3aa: ATSEVTGNVRETQY